The source of this T cell receptor (beta chain) is a study of blood T cell repertoires in COVID-19. Across the study: Collection of acute and convalescent COVID-19 samples took place in the United States, Italy and Spain. Sources were T cells, B-cell-depleted T cells, or PBMCs; the material itself was cDNA or gDNA.

Germline V gene sequence: CDR1 MNHEY, CDR2 SMNVEV (reference sequence). V was clipped by 3 bases and J by 1 base; unmatched bases: 4. CDR3 length: 16 residues. Original data processing: Amplifying reference gene primers gave estimates of nucleated cell counts. TCRdb keeps only in-frame clones here, not all; method: immunoSEQ multiplex PCR. V and J calls and clone size come straight from that table; D and trimming were deduced from the DNA. In the table there are more than 90,000 clones, approximately 80% of which are singletons. This clonotype was obtained from a man in his fifties with acute or convalescent COVID-19. The sequenced material came from peripheral blood. This rearrangement joins TRBV27 to TRBJ2-1; 9 bases are shared with TRBD1. CDR3 region: CASSFLGTGSYNEQFF. In nucleotides, the CDR3 is TGTGCCAGCAGTTTCCTCGGGACAGGGTCCTACAATGAGCAGTTCTTC.